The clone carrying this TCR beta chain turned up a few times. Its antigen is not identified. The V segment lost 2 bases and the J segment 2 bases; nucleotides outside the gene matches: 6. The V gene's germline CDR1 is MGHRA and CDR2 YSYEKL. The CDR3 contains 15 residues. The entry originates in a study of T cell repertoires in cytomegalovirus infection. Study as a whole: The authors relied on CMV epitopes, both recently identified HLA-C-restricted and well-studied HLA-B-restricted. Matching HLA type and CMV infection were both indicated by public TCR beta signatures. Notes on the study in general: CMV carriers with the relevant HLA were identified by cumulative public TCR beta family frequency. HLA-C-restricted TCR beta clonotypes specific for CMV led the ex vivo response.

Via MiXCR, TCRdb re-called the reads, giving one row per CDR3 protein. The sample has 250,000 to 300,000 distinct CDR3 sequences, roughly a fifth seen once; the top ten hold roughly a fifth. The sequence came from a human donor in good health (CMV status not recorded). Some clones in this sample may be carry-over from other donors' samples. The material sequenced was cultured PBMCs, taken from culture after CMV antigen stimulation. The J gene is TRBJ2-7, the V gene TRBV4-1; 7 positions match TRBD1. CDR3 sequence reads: CASSQPGTATYEQYF. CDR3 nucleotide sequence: TGCGCCAGCAGCCAACCGGGGACAGCAACCTACGAGCAGTACTTC.